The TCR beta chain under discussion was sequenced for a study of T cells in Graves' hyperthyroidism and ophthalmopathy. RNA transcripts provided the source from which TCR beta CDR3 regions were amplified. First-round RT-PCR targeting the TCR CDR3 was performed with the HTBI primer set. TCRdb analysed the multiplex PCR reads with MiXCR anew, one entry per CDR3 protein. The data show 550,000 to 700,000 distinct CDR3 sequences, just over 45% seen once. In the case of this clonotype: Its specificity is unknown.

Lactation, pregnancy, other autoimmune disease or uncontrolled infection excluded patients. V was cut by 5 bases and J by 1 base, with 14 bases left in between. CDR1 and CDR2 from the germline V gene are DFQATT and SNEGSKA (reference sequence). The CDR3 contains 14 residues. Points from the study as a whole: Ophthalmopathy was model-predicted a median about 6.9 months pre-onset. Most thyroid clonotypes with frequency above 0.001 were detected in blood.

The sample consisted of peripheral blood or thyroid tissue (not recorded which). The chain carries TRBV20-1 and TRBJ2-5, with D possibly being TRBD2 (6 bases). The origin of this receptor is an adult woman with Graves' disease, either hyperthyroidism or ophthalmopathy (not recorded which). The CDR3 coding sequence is TGCAGTGCTGGTTCCGAGGGAGGCCAAGAGACCCAGTACTTC. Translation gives CSAGSEGGQETQYF.